The clone carrying this T cell receptor beta chain was found a few times. Its antigen is as yet unknown. The sample originates from a study of cytomegalovirus exposure and HLA in healthy donors. There are 13 residues in the CDR3. J gave up 6 bases and V 7 bases, and 6 bases lay outside the gene matches. Germline CDR1 and CDR2: MNHEY and SVGAGI. Study-wide points: Using the classifier, cytomegalovirus status was reportedly diagnosed with high specificity and sensitivity.

Clones were sequenced by immunoSEQ multiplex PCR, and TCRdb holds only the in-frame ones, with some missing. The sample holds approximately 190,000 clones, around 84% seen once. The gene calls are TRBV6-5 and TRBJ1-1; 9 nucleotides line up with TRBD1. Sequencing used PBMCs. The TCR was taken from a woman in her twenties or thirties in good health and CMV-seropositive. The CDR3 DNA sequence: TGTGCCAGCATCAGGGACAGGGTCTCTGAAGCTTTCTTT. Protein product: CASIRDRVSEAFF.